Each of the 19 T cell receptor beta chains below was sequenced from the same sample in a study of patients and donors after allogeneic stem cell transplantation. MiXCR, applied by TCRdb to the RT-PCR reads, yields one record per CDR3 protein. There are about 230,000 distinct CDR3 sequences in the sample; over 12% occur only once, and roughly 12% lies in the top ten. The sample comprised blood, either unsorted or a sorted T cell fraction (not recorded which). The receptors were gathered from a human donor who was either an allogeneic HSCT recipient or a stem cell or donor lymphocyte infusion donor (not recorded which). It is not recorded whose cells these are; they may come from a transplant donor.

The rearrangement joins TRBV4-3 to TRBJ2-3; 8 nucleotides line up with TRBD1. This CDR3 comprises 16 residues. CDR1 is LGHNA, CDR2 YSLEER, per germline. J lost 6 bases, V lost 0 bases, and 8 bases had no gene match. CDR3 bases: TGCGCCAGCAGCCAAGAGGCAGGGGGCGGGGTGGATACGCAGTATTTT. As protein: CASSQEAGGGVDTQYF.

This chain joins TRBV29-1 and TRBJ1-2; D unclear. This CDR3 is built from 11 residues. The germline V gene encodes CDR1 SQVTM and CDR2 ANQGSEA. Trimming stripped 4 bases from V and 8 bases from J, with 11 bases between. CDR3 DNA sequence: TGCAGCGTTGTTCTGGGTGCAGGCTACACCTTC. It is translated as CSVVLGAGYTF.

The chain couples TRBV15 to TRBJ2-1; D is undetermined. The length of the CDR3 is 15 residues. Germline lookup yields CDR1 LNHNV and CDR2 YYDKDF (reference sequence). Between the trimmed V and J ends, which lost 1 base and 4 bases, there was a span of 11 bases. The chain's CDR3 is CATSRGTSEYNEQFF. The CDR3 DNA follows: TGTGCCACCAGCAGAGGGACGTCCGAATACAATGAGCAGTTCTTC.

This clonotype was seen only a few times. The chain recombines TRBV9 with TRBJ2-3; D uncertain. From germline, CDR1 is SGDLS and CDR2 YYNGEE. The CDR3 covers 15 residues. V lost 1 base and J 0 bases, leaving 9 bases between the germline ends. CDR3 bases: TGTGCCAGCAGCGTACACCCTTACAGCACAGATACGCAGTATTTT. Translation gives CASSVHPYSTDTQYF.

The sample holds many counts of this clonotype. The gene calls are TRBV5-1 and TRBJ2-7, with D perhaps given as TRBD1 or TRBD2 (5 bases each). The V gene's germline CDR1 is SGHRS and CDR2 YFSETQ. The V end lost 2 bases, the J end lost 5 bases, and 17 bases lay between the germline ends. CDR3 length: 15 amino acids. The CDR3, as DNA: TGCGCCAGCAGCTTAACCGGGACCTCTGGGAACGAGCAGTACTTC. It codes for CASSLTGTSGNEQYF.

The chain recombines TRBV18 with TRBJ1-1; TRBD1 agrees at 8 bases. The V gene end was trimmed by 4 bases and the J gene end by 4 bases; junction bases not matched to a gene: 5. Germline-derived CDR1 and CDR2 are KGHSH and LQKENI. This CDR3 has 14 residues. The CDR3 reads CASSRQTGATEAFF. The DNA of the CDR3 is TGTGCCAGCTCACGGCAGACAGGGGCCACTGAAGCTTTCTTT.

V and J are TRBV20-1 and TRBJ2-7, with 8 positions matching TRBD1. V shed 3 bases and J 2 bases; nucleotides not matched to a gene: 3. Germline assignment: CDR1 DFQATT and CDR2 SNEGSKA (reference sequence). The CDR3 is 13 residues long. Here the CDR3 reads CSASVGQAYEQYF. The CDR3 coding sequence is TGCAGTGCTAGCGTGGGACAGGCCTACGAGCAGTACTTC.

The chain is built from TRBV18 and TRBJ2-1; 10 bases fit TRBD2. V lost 3 bases, J lost 1 base, and 12 bases stayed unmatched. This CDR3 is 19 amino acids long. CDR1 is KGHSH and CDR2 is LQKENI in the germline V gene. The CDR3 is CASSPGGASGSGSYNEQFF. In nucleotides, the CDR3 is TGTGCCAGCTCACCGGGTGGGGCTAGCGGGAGCGGTTCCTACAATGAGCAGTTCTTC. Together with reference TRBV18 and TRBJ2-1, the CDR3 gives the full variable domain: NAGVMQNPRHLVRRRGQEARLRCSPMKGHSHVYWYRQLPEEGLKFMVYLQKENIIDESGMPKERFSAEFPKEGPSILRIQQVVRGDSAAYFCASSPGGASGSGSYNEQFFGPGTRLTVL.

Only a few counts were recorded for this clonotype. The chain couples TRBV20-1 to TRBJ1-2; 11 nucleotides match TRBD1. From germline, CDR1 is DFQATT and CDR2 SNEGSKA (reference sequence). Trimming cost V 5 bases and J 4 bases; bases outside gene matches: 9. The CDR3 has 15 residues. The CDR3 here is CSAQTGQGAVYGYTF. In nucleotides, the CDR3 is TGCAGTGCTCAGACTGGACAGGGGGCGGTCTATGGCTACACCTTC.

This clonotype was seen more than once but under ten times. The chain carries TRBV7-9 and TRBJ1-2; TRBD1 matches 11 bases. This CDR3 is built from 15 residues. V lost 3 bases and J lost 5; bases outside the gene matches: 5. Germline values: CDR1 SEHNR, CDR2 FQNEAQ (reference sequence). CDR3: CASSFEGTGGYGYTF. The CDR3 DNA reads TGTGCCAGCAGCTTTGAAGGGACAGGGGGGTATGGCTACACCTTC.

The chain uses TRBV7-9 and TRBJ1-2; no firm D call. Germline values: CDR1 SEHNR, CDR2 FQNEAQ (reference sequence). V lost 5 bases and J lost 8, with 18 bases in between. The CDR3 runs 14 residues. CDR3 residues: CASSNPTPIRGYTF. The CDR3 DNA sequence: TGTGCCAGCAGCAATCCTACTCCGATCAGGGGCTACACCTTC.

This clonotype came up many times. The chain links TRBV20-1 to TRBJ2-3; 13 bases line up with TRBD2. The CDR3 has 16 residues. Per germline, CDR1 DFQATT and CDR2 SNEGSKA (reference sequence). The junction had 7 bases not matched to a gene; V was cut back by 5 bases and J by 2 bases. The CDR3 bases are TGCAGTGCTGTATCGACTAGCGGGGGGCCCACAGATACGCAGTATTTT. Translating it yields CSAVSTSGGPTDTQYF.

This clonotype came up a few times. This chain uses TRBV7-8 with TRBJ2-1; 10 bases are shared with TRBD1. V trimming: 3 bases; J trimming: 4 bases; junction bases outside the gene matches: 3. Germline loops: CDR1 SGHVS, CDR2 FQNEAQ. The CDR3 has 15 residues. The DNA for the CDR3 is TGTGCCAGCAGCTTTACGGGACAGGGGTACAATGAGCAGTTCTTC. Translation: CASSFTGQGYNEQFF. Filled out from reference TRBV7-8 and TRBJ2-1, the complete variable domain reads GAGVSQSPRYKVAKRGQDVALRCDPISGHVSLFWYQQALGQGPEFLTYFQNEAQLDKSGLPSDRFFAERPEGSVSTLKIQRTQQEDSAVYLCASSFTGQGYNEQFFGPGTRLTVL.

The chain links TRBV4-2 to TRBJ2-7, with TRBD2 matching over 8 bases. The germline V gene has CDR1 LGHNA and CDR2 YNFKEQ. V dropped 5 bases and J dropped 6; count of bases not matched to a gene: 9. This CDR3 is 14 amino acids long. For the CDR3, the DNA is TGTGCCAGCAGCAGTACGGGGGGGCCGGCCGAGCAGTACTTC. Its translation is CASSSTGGPAEQYF.

This clonotype turned up a few times. The rearrangement joins TRBV5-1 to TRBJ2-7; unclear D gene. The CDR3 is 14 residues long. Germline CDR1 is SGHRS and CDR2 is YFSETQ. Trimming cost V 4 bases and J 0 bases, with 11 bases left between them. The CDR3 DNA sequence: TGCGCCAGCAGCCCTTTAGGCAGCTCCTACGAGCAGTACTTC. Translating gives CASSPLGSSYEQYF.

This clonotype was detected many times. The chain joins TRBV5-1 to TRBJ2-1, with TRBD2 matching over 7 bases. This CDR3 contains 13 residues. Germline CDR1 reads SGHRS; CDR2 reads YFSETQ. V dropped 3 bases and J dropped 6; count of bases not matched to a gene: 3. The CDR3 protein is CASSSGTTNEQFF. The CDR3 DNA sequence: TGCGCCAGCAGCTCCGGGACTACCAATGAGCAGTTCTTC.

This clonotype has ten or more counts. This sequence joins TRBV20-1 and TRBJ2-5, with 7 positions matching TRBD2. CDR3 length: 17 amino acids. Losses at the gene ends were 0 bases for V and 5 bases for J; bases not matched to a gene: 15. CDR1 is DFQATT and CDR2 is SNEGSKA in the germline V gene (reference sequence). CDR3 sequence (DNA): TGCAGTGCTAGAGATCCTCGGATAGCGGGCGGCATTGAGACCCAGTACTTC. It is translated as CSARDPRIAGGIETQYF.

This sequence joins TRBV4-3 and TRBJ2-7; D unresolved. This CDR3 contains 15 residues. V was shortened by 0 bases and J by 0 bases, with 9 bases between the two germline ends. Germline assignment: CDR1 LGHNA and CDR2 YSLEER. CDR3 sequence: CASSQEAGLSYEQYF. The CDR3 DNA reads TGCGCCAGCAGCCAAGAAGCCGGTCTCTCCTACGAGCAGTACTTC.

CDR3 in DNA: TGTGCCAGCACCTTGGGGACAGGGGGGATGAGCACTGAAGCTTTCTTT. It yields the protein CASTLGTGGMSTEAFF. The chain joins TRBV7-6 to TRBJ1-1; TRBD1 agrees at 11 bases. The CDR3 has 16 residues. The V gene end was trimmed by 7 bases and the J gene end by 4 bases; junction bases not matched to a gene: 11. Germline CDR1 reads SGHVS; CDR2 reads FNYEAQ.